This TCR beta chain was identified during a study of Tregs in tolerant kidney transplant recipients. In the study overall: Related graft donors supplied nonmyeloablative bone marrow transplants, and mixed chimerism was transient.

This clone was recorded at least ten times. Generated by immunoSEQ multiplex PCR, the TCRdb table keeps only in-frame clones and is missing some. This table has approximately 99,000 clones, 90% appearing once. CDR1 and CDR2 (germline): SGHTA, FQGNSA. V lost 5 bases and J lost 5, with 12 bases in between. The CDR3 extends over 13 amino acids. The receptor was isolated from a human donor who received a combined kidney and bone marrow transplant. V is TRBV7-2 and J is TRBJ1-1, with a possible D match to TRBD1 (6 bases). The sequences come from CD4+ T cells from blood, collected before the transplant. The CDR3 coding sequence is TGTGCCAGCAGCCCTCAGGGGAATACTGAAGCTTTCTTT. It is translated as CASSPQGNTEAFF.